These 19 T cell receptor beta chains share one sample of origin, sequenced in a study of T cells after yellow fever vaccination. MiXCR, applied by TCRdb to the 5' RACE reads, yields one record per CDR3 protein. The sample has 250,000 or so distinct CDR3 sequences, approximately 3.8% seen once. The sample here was PBMCs, taken 15 days after the yellow fever booster vaccination. These receptors all come from a man in his late teens or twenties who received the YFV17D yellow fever vaccine.

At least ten counts were recorded for this clonotype. The genes are TRBV29-1 and TRBJ1-2, with unresolved D. From germline, CDR1 is SQVTM and CDR2 ANQGSEA. V dropped 5 bases and J dropped 4 bases, with 29 bases sitting between them. This CDR3 is 18 amino acids long. CDR3 residues: CSVLIAASTTSLGYGYTF. The CDR3 DNA sequence: TGCAGCGTTTTGATAGCAGCAAGCACCACCAGTCTAGGCTATGGCTACACCTTC.

At least ten counts were recorded for this clonotype. The rearrangement joins TRBV5-6 to TRBJ2-7, with 7 positions matching TRBD1. CDR1 is SGHDT, CDR2 YYEEEE, per germline. V was pared by 0 bases and J by 4 bases, with 7 bases of the junction left unmatched. The CDR3 spans 15 residues. CDR3 amino acids: CASSLEWAGGYEQYF. The CDR3 DNA reads TGTGCCAGCAGCTTGGAGTGGGCAGGGGGTTACGAGCAGTACTTC.

This clonotype was recorded many times. The CDR3 spells CASSLGIGEGEDTQYF. The CDR3 DNA reads as TGCGCCAGCAGCTTGGGCATAGGGGAAGGGGAAGATACGCAGTATTTT. The V and J genes are TRBV5-1 and TRBJ2-3, with D possibly being TRBD1 (5 bases). V was pared by 0 bases and J by 5 bases, with 16 bases between. This CDR3 has 16 residues. Germline CDR1 reads SGHRS; CDR2 reads YFSETQ. Looking up the rest from reference TRBV5-1 and TRBJ2-3 gives the full variable domain: KAGVTQTPRYLIKTRGQQVTLSCSPISGHRSVSWYQQTPGQGLQFLFEYFSETQRNKGNFPGRFSGRQFSNSRSEMNVSTLELGDSALYLCASSLGIGEGEDTQYFGPGTRLTVL.

This clonotype was seen repeatedly, ten times or more. J is TRBJ1-1 and V is TRBV4-2; maybe TRBD1 (5 bases). This CDR3 spans 15 amino acids. Trimming stripped 1 base from V and 7 bases from J, with 16 bases between. Germline CDR1 is LGHNA and CDR2 is YNFKEQ. The CDR3: CASSQGSSGRDEAFF. CDR3 coding DNA: TGTGCCAGCAGCCAAGGGAGTTCGGGGCGTGATGAAGCTTTCTTT.

The table lists this clonotype with many counts. The chain employs TRBV6-6 and TRBJ2-1, with a possible D match to TRBD2 (5 bases). This CDR3 comprises 14 residues. CDR1 is MNHNY and CDR2 is SVGAGI in the germline V gene (reference sequence). V was trimmed by 4 bases and J by 8 bases, leaving 15 bases between them. The CDR3: CASSFVGVGDEQFF. Here the CDR3 DNA reads TGTGCCAGCAGTTTTGTTGGGGTCGGGGATGAGCAGTTCTTC.

V and J are TRBV10-3 and TRBJ1-2; no clear D gene. The V end was cut by 3 bases, the J end by 2 bases, with 10 bases between. Germline CDR1 reads ENHRY; CDR2 reads SYGVKD. The CDR3 totals 14 residues. The CDR3 loop is CAISEHSANYGYTF. The CDR3 DNA reads as TGTGCCATCAGTGAACACAGCGCCAACTATGGCTACACCTTC.

This clonotype occurred many times. The chain joins TRBV5-1 to TRBJ2-1; a possible D gene is TRBD2 (7 bases). From germline, CDR1 is SGHRS and CDR2 YFSETQ. The CDR3 is 16 amino acids. Trimming cost V 7 bases and J 9 bases, with 26 bases left between them. CDR3 sequence reads: CASRLGWMRGLGEQFF. CDR3 bases: TGCGCCAGCCGACTGGGGTGGATGCGGGGGCTAGGTGAGCAGTTCTTC.

This clonotype appeared many times. V usage is TRBV4-1 and J usage is TRBJ1-2, with D possibly matching TRBD1 (5 bases). In germline, CDR1 is MGHRA, CDR2 YSYEKL. The CDR3 has 17 residues. Trimming shortened V by 3 bases and J by 1 base, and 18 bases separated the two germline ends. Written as DNA, the CDR3 is TGCGCCAGCAGCCAGAGGGCGGGACTGGAACGTAACTATGGCTACACCTTC. This sequence encodes CASSQRAGLERNYGYTF.

This clonotype appeared many times. The V gene is TRBV28, the J gene TRBJ2-7, with unresolved D. This CDR3 is built from 12 residues. Deletions cut 5 bases from V and 1 base from J, with 6 bases between. CDR1 is MDHEN, CDR2 SYDVKM, per germline. The CDR3 DNA is TGTGCCAGCAGTATGGGTTCCTACGAGCAGTACGTC. It translates to CASSMGSYEQYV.

This clonotype appeared a few times. J is TRBJ1-5 and V is TRBV20-1; D perhaps matches TRBD1 (5 bases). Germline CDR1 and CDR2: DFQATT and SNEGSKA (reference sequence). The CDR3 has 15 amino acids. V lost 1 base and J lost 4, with 14 bases in between. The CDR3 loop reads CSARAGPGGNQPQHF. The CDR3 nucleotides are TGCAGTGCTAGAGCAGGGCCTGGGGGGAATCAGCCCCAGCATTTT.

This clonotype was seen many times. The rearrangement uses TRBV29-1 and TRBJ1-2, with TRBD1 identical over 7 bases. The CDR3 length is 14 residues. V was pared by 5 bases and J by 6 bases, with 12 bases of the junction left unmatched. Germline V gives CDR1 SQVTM, CDR2 ANQGSEA. CDR3 bases: TGCAGCGTTATCCCGACAGGGATTGGGGATGGCTACACCTTC. Translated: CSVIPTGIGDGYTF. The full variable domain, in which reference TRBV29-1 and TRBJ1-2 provide the parts outside the CDR3, is SAVISQKPSRDICQRGTSLTIQCQVDSQVTMMFWYRQQPGQSLTLIATANQGSEATYESGFVIDKFPISRPNLTFSTLTVSNMSPEDSSIYLCSVIPTGIGDGYTFGSGTRLTVV.

The table lists this clonotype with a few counts. V is TRBV7-8 and J is TRBJ1-1; 7 nucleotides match TRBD1. The CDR3 runs 15 residues. Germline trimming cut 4 bases from V and 4 bases from J; bases unmatched to any gene: 9. Per germline, CDR1 SGHVS and CDR2 FQNEAQ. As DNA, the CDR3 is TGTGCCAGCAGCTACCGGACAGGAGCAAGCACTGAAGCTTTCTTT. Its translation is CASSYRTGASTEAFF.

The sample holds many counts of this clonotype. J is TRBJ2-7 and V is TRBV7-2; D is ambiguous. The V gene lost 5 bases and the J gene lost 0 bases, with 14 bases spanning the gap. Germline CDR1 reads SGHTA; CDR2 reads FQGNSA. The length of the CDR3 is 15 residues. CDR3 nucleotides: TGTGCCAGCAGCGCACGTGCGACGGACTCCTACGAGCAGTACTTC. This sequence encodes CASSARATDSYEQYF.

Ten or more counts support this clonotype. V usage is TRBV7-4 and J usage is TRBJ2-7; TRBD2 matches at 7 bases. Germline CDR1 SGHVT, CDR2 SQSDAQ. The CDR3 sequence is 16 residues long. The V and J ends lost 6 bases and 2 bases, in that order; junction bases with no gene match: 13. The CDR3 DNA reads TGTGCCAGCAGTCTCGGGGAAGTAGCGGGTACCTACGAGCAGTACTTC. Translation: CASSLGEVAGTYEQYF.

The table lists this clonotype with a few counts. The chain uses TRBV7-2 and TRBJ1-4; D gene unclear. V was pared by 0 bases and J by 7 bases, with 3 bases between. The V gene's germline CDR1 is SGHTA and CDR2 FQGNSA. The CDR3 length is 12 residues. As DNA, the CDR3 is TGTGCCAGCAGCTTAGCGCCTGAAAAACTGTTTTTT. Translating gives CASSLAPEKLFF.

This clonotype was recorded a few times. The J gene is TRBJ2-7, the V gene TRBV15, with 14 bases lining up with TRBD2. The CDR3 runs to 17 residues. V was clipped by 1 base and J by 0 bases; unmatched bases: 2. Germline lookup yields CDR1 LNHNV and CDR2 YYDKDF (reference sequence). CDR3 region: CATSRGTSGRSSYEQYV. The CDR3 DNA is TGTGCCACCAGCAGAGGGACTAGCGGGAGGAGCTCCTACGAGCAGTACGTC.

This clonotype was seen repeatedly, ten times or more. The rearrangement joins TRBV6-5 to TRBJ2-3; TRBD2 agrees at 11 bases. V lost 6 bases, J lost 1 base, and 0 bases stayed unmatched. Germline CDR1 and CDR2: MNHEY and SVGAGI. This CDR3 is 14 amino acids long. CDR3: CASRTSGGTDTQYF. The CDR3 DNA follows: TGTGCCAGCAGGACTAGCGGGGGCACAGATACGCAGTATTTT.

In its sample, this clonotype was seen many times. The rearrangement links TRBV7-6 to TRBJ1-1; a weak D match, TRBD1 (5 bases). Germline values: CDR1 SGHVS, CDR2 FNYEAQ. The V gene lost 1 base and the J gene lost 4 bases, with 16 bases spanning the gap. The CDR3 length is 16 residues. The CDR3 spells CASSLGGFGGGTEAFF. The CDR3 DNA reads TGTGCCAGCAGCTTAGGGGGTTTTGGGGGAGGCACTGAAGCTTTCTTT. The full variable domain, in which reference TRBV7-6 and TRBJ1-1 provide the parts outside the CDR3, is GAGVSQSPRYKVTKRGQDVALRCDPISGHVSLYWYRQALGQGPEFLTYFNYEAQQDKSGLPNDRFSAERPEGSISTLTIQRTEQRDSAMYRCASSLGGFGGGTEAFFGQGTRLTVV.

At least ten counts were recorded for this clonotype. This rearrangement joins TRBV12-3 or TRBV12-4 to TRBJ1-1; D gene uncertain. V shed 4 bases and J shed 6 bases, with 12 bases lying between them. The CDR3 extends over 13 amino acids. DNA of the CDR3: TGTGCCAGCAGTTCTAGGGCGCAAGCTGAAGCTTTCTTT. Translating gives CASSSRAQAEAFF.